This record concerns one T cell receptor beta chain sequence. This sample is drawn from a study of cytomegalovirus exposure and HLA in healthy donors. Vbeta (60) and Jbeta (13) primers were used in the PCR. Only in-frame clones appear in the TCRdb table, and some are missing; sequencing was by immunoSEQ multiplex PCR. The sample comprises some 200,000 clones, roughly 80% of which are singletons, and 6.3% rests with the top ten. Nominally healthy donors provided the samples, though records likely missed some immune exposures. V gave up 2 bases and J gave up 7 bases; unmatched junction bases: 3. CDR3 length: 13 amino acids. The V gene's germline CDR1 is KGHSH and CDR2 LQKENI.

The receptor was derived from a man aged 35-49 years in good health and CMV-seropositive. The rearrangement links TRBV18 to TRBJ2-7; 9 positions match TRBD1. The specimen was PBMCs. The CDR3 sequence: CASSPRTGVEQYF. For the CDR3, the DNA is TGTGCCAGCTCACCAAGGACAGGGGTAGAGCAGTACTTC.